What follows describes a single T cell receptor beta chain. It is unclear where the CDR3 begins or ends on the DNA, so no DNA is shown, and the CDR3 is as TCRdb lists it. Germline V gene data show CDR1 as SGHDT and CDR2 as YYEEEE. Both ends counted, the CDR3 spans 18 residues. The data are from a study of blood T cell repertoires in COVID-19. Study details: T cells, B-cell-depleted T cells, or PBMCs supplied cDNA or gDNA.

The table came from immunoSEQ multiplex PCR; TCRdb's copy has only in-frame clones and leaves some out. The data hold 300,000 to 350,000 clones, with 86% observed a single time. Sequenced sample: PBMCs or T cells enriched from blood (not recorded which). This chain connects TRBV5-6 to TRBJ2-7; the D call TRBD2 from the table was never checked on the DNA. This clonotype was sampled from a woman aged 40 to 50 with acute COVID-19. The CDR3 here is CASSPFGGGSPRAGRHYF.